This T cell receptor beta chain comes out of a study of shared T cell receptors in the human thymus. The protocol was immunoSEQ multiplex PCR, while the TCRdb copy is restricted to in-frame clones and leaves out a portion. The sample lists roughly 660,000 clones, 70% to 90% seen once, with 0.008% to 0.011% in the top ten. A further study also used this sample, focusing on human thymus T cells. That paper notes: Having surgery to correct congenital heart defects, healthy Finnish infants acted as the donors.

The specimen sequenced was thymocytes. The receptor's source is a boy under two years old with a congenital heart defect.

The CDR3 is CASSGSPPQGGDYNEQFF. The CDR3 DNA reads as TGTGCCAGCAGCGGTAGCCCCCCCCAAGGGGGAGATTACAATGAGCAGTTCTTC. This chain links TRBV9 with TRBJ2-1, with D perhaps TRBD1 (6 bases). The CDR3 is 18 amino acids. The V gene's germline CDR1 is SGDLS and CDR2 YYNGEE. The V and J ends lost 3 bases and 4 bases respectively, with 23 bases between them.